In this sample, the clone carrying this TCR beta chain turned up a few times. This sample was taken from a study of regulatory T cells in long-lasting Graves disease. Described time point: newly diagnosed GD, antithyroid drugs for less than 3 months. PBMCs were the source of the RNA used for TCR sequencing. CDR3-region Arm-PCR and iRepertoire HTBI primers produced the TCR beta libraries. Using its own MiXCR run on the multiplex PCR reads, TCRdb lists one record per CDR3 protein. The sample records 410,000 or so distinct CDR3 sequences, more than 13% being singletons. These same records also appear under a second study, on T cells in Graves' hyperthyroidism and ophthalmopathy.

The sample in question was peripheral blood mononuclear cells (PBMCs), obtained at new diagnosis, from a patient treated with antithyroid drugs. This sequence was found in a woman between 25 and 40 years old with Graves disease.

CDR3: CASSVEGRGTDTQYF. The CDR3 nucleotides are TGTGCCAGCAGCGTAGAAGGAAGGGGCACAGATACGCAGTATTTT. The genes are TRBV9 and TRBJ2-3; D gene uncertain. Germline V gives CDR1 SGDLS, CDR2 YYNGEE. The germline V and J ends were trimmed by 0 bases and 1 base, with 9 bases remaining between them. The CDR3 covers 15 residues.